This is a list of T cell receptor beta chains from one sample in a study of T cell changes during pregnancy in multiple sclerosis. TCRdb keeps only in-frame clones here, not all; method: immunoSEQ multiplex PCR. Seen here are under 40,000 clones, 85% to 95% observed once, and the top ten hold under 0.5%. Sequencing was performed on CD4+ T cells from peripheral blood mononuclear cells, taken in the second trimester of pregnancy. These receptors came from a female donor with multiple sclerosis, enrolled in a pregnancy study. Both conserved end residues are part of each CDR3. Size is omitted from some rows. Given values are once, few, many or a class for expanded clones.

abundance	v_gene	len	CDR3aa
NA	TRBV27	16	CASSSPLAVNTGELFF
NA	TRBV9	14	CASSVGMGPYEQYF
NA	TRBV6-6	13	CASGTSGTGEQFF
NA	TRBV20-1	11	CSAIGQNEQFF
NA	TRBV10-3	15	CAISLGQGSGNTIYF
NA	TRBV30	13	CAWSVADNSPLHF
NA	TRBV7-7	16	CASSSGLAGTQETQYF
NA	TRBV18	15	CASSPGYRATGEQYF
NA	TRBV4-2	16	CASSSLPETANYGYTF
NA	TRBV7-2	15	CASSLVMGARGELFF
NA	TRBV5-1	13	CASSFIQQETQYF
NA	TRBV4-1	16	CASSPMTGDGSYEQYF
few	TRBV7-2	15	CASSPSWEGFVGYTF
NA	TRBV9	16	CASSVAVWQRGEKLFF
NA	TRBV29-1	13	CSTTRGAGNTIYF
NA	TRBV6-5	16	CASSWSRDRVGSPLHF
NA	TRBV2	11	CASSPEYGYTF
NA	TRBV19	16	CASTTSRLAGLYEQYF
NA	TRBV11-2	12	CASSSQDYEQYF
NA	TRBV5-1	14	CASSPAGGGNTIYF
once	TRBV25-1	14	CASSEPGQAYEQYF
NA	TRBV4-3	19	CASSQDLLRDRDNTYGYTF
NA	TRBV27	15	CASSPWGSGGQPQHF
few	TRBV19	15	CASSNRDPGANVLTF
NA	TRBV18	15	CASSPSFQGNSPLHF
few	TRBV25-1	14	CASSEARGRNVLTF
NA	TRBV5-8	17	CASSLGLADISGNTIYF
once	TRBV7-2	14	CASSYYQNNEKLFF
NA	TRBV6-5	14	CASRRGQGVWTQYF
NA	TRBV9	12	CASSRGVRQVSF
NA	TRBV9	15	CASSLLGTPTYEQYF
NA	TRBV7-2	15	CASSLGGSSGNTIYF
NA	TRBV11-2	14	CASSLARGTGELFF
medium-sized	TRBV4-1	14	CASSQESGDQPQHF
NA	TRBV6-5	15	CASSSKGATNTEAFF
few	TRBV27	13	CASSLGGENGYTF
once	TRBV6-5	13	CASSYSGVNGYTF
NA	TRBV21-1	15	CASSAKQRAGDTQYF
once	TRBV6-4	15	CASSDLAGAYNEQFF
NA	TRBV14	16	CASSQLGQQAAGELFF
NA	TRBV7-9	16	CASSPTGGGGNEKLFF
NA	TRBV7-2	15	CASSPMEGSYNEQFF
NA	TRBV19	16	CASSPLAVSTYNEQFF
NA	TRBV5-5	15	CASSFGPSSGNTIYF
once	TRBV2	14	CASRPGTGAYEQYF
NA	TRBV19	16	CASSRQSQGMGYTQYF
NA	TRBV21-1	21	CASSKEGTDLPSRSGANVLTF
once	TRBV6-1	12	CASSEQNYGYTF
NA	TRBV7-6	14	CASSRTGQGYEQYF